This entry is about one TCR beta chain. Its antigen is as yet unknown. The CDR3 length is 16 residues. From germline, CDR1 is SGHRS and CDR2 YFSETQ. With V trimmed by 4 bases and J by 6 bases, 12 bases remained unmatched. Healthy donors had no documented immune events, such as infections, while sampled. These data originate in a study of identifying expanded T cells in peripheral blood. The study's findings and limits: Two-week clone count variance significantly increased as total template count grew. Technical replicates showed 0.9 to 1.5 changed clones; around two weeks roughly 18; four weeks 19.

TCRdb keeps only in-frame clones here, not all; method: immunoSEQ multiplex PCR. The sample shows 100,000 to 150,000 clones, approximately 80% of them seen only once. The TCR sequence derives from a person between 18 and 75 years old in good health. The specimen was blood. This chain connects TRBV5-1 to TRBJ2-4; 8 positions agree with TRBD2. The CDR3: CASSPGGGRGLNIQYF. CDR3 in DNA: TGCGCCAGCAGCCCGGGAGGGGGACGAGGCCTAAACATTCAGTACTTC.